These 30 T cell receptor beta chains came from one sample sequenced in a study of T cells after yellow fever vaccination. TCRdb ran MiXCR on the 5' RACE reads and lists one entry per CDR3 protein. The sample has about 350,000 distinct CDR3 sequences, 7% to 10% seen once. The sample consisted of PBMCs, taken roughly 46 days after the first yellow fever vaccination. The source is a man younger than 35 who received the YFV17D yellow fever vaccine.

CDR3 residues: CASSLEGVERINNEQFF. CDR3 in DNA: TGTGCCAGCAGCTTAGAGGGGGTGGAGAGGATTAACAATGAGCAGTTCTTC. The chain links TRBV7-6 to TRBJ2-1, with D possibly TRBD1 on 6 matching bases. CDR1 and CDR2 (germline): SGHVS, FNYEAQ. The V and J ends lost 1 base and 5 bases respectively, with 18 bases between them. CDR3 length equals 17 residues.

The table lists this clonotype with many counts. V is TRBV19 and J is TRBJ2-7; no reliable D call. The CDR3 loop spans 13 amino acids. The V end was cut by 3 bases, the J end by 1 base, with 7 bases between. The V gene's germline CDR1 is LNHDA and CDR2 SQIVND (reference sequence). The CDR3 sequence is CASSIGQSYEQYF. The CDR3 DNA sequence: TGTGCCAGTAGTATCGGGCAGTCCTACGAGCAGTACTTC.

This clonotype has only a few counts. The V call is TRBV25-1, the J call TRBJ1-1; TRBD1 aligns across 11 bases. This CDR3 is 15 amino acids long. J gave up 2 bases and V 6 bases, and 5 bases lay outside the gene matches. Germline CDR1 MGHDK, CDR2 SYGVNS. As DNA, the CDR3 is TGTGCCAGCAGCTGGACAGGGGGCCATAACACTGAAGCTTTCTTT. Its translation: CASSWTGGHNTEAFF.

This clonotype showed up many times. The rearrangement links TRBV5-1 to TRBJ2-3, with TRBD2 identical over 7 bases. This CDR3 spans 13 amino acids. Germline-derived CDR1 and CDR2 are SGHRS and YFSETQ. After removal of 2 bases from V and 5 bases from J, the junction contained 2 bases not matched to a gene. The CDR3 bases are TGCGCCAGCAGCTTTGGGAGGGGAGATACGCAGTATTTT. As protein: CASSFGRGDTQYF.

This clonotype was counted between two and nine times. The chain uses TRBV20-1 and TRBJ2-3, with a tentative D call TRBD1 (5 bases). The germline V gene encodes CDR1 DFQATT and CDR2 SNEGSKA (reference sequence). The ends were cut back, 6 bases at V and 0 bases at J, with 13 bases in the middle. The CDR3 runs to 14 residues. CDR3 region: CSATRQPSTDTQYF. In DNA form, the CDR3 reads TGCAGTGCCACCCGACAGCCTAGCACAGATACGCAGTATTTT.

This clonotype was seen at least ten times. V is TRBV10-3 and J is TRBJ2-6, with D tentatively TRBD1 or TRBD2 (5 bases each). The CDR3 runs 15 residues. The V and J ends lost 9 bases and 0 bases respectively, with 12 bases between them. In germline, CDR1 is ENHRY, CDR2 SYGVKD. The CDR3 DNA reads as TGTGCCATTGGGGACGCTACCTCTGGGGCCAACGTCCTGACTTTC. Translating it yields CAIGDATSGANVLTF.

The CDR3 DNA is TGTGCCAGCAGTCCCGGGGACTGCCAGTACTTC. Amino acids: CASSPGDCQYF. The gene calls are TRBV12-3 or TRBV12-4 and TRBJ2-5; the D gene is possibly TRBD2 (6 bases). V lost 5 bases and J lost 10, with 11 bases in between. The CDR3 is made up of 11 amino acids.

This clonotype was detected only a few times. This sequence joins TRBV5-5 and TRBJ2-5; no firm D call. Germline V gene sequence: CDR1 SGHKS, CDR2 YYEKEE (reference sequence). There are 12 residues in the CDR3. Trimming shortened V by 6 bases and J by 0 bases, and 6 bases separated the two germline ends. CDR3 sequence (DNA): TGTGCCAGCAACACCGACCAAGAGACCCAGTACTTC. This codes for CASNTDQETQYF. The full variable domain, with the rest looked up from reference TRBV5-5 and TRBJ2-5, is DAGVTQSPTHLIKTRGQQVTLRCSPISGHKSVSWYQQVLGQGPQFIFQYYEKEERGRGNFPDRFSARQFPNYSSELNVNALLLGDSALYLCASNTDQETQYFGPGTRLLVL.

This clonotype has a handful of counts. This chain uses TRBV7-2 with TRBJ2-1; D is unresolved. The germline V and J ends were trimmed by 2 bases and 4 bases, with 6 bases remaining between them. The CDR3 is 13 residues long. Per the germline V gene, CDR1 is SGHTA and CDR2 is FQGNSA. This chain's CDR3 is CASSLSPYNEQFF. CDR3 coding DNA: TGTGCCAGCAGCTTATCTCCTTACAATGAGCAGTTCTTC.

This clonotype came up a few times. J is TRBJ1-3 and V is TRBV5-1; the D is unclear. Trimming removed 2 bases at V and 4 bases at J, with 10 bases between. The CDR3 spans 14 residues. The germline V gene has CDR1 SGHRS and CDR2 YFSETQ. The CDR3 region is CASSFGRPGNTIYF. CDR3 nucleotide sequence: TGCGCCAGCAGCTTCGGACGCCCCGGAAACACCATATATTTT.

V and J are TRBV25-1 and TRBJ2-6; perhaps TRBD2 as D (5 bases). Trimming removed 4 bases from V and 0 bases from J, with 7 bases in between. Germline V gives CDR1 MGHDK, CDR2 SYGVNS. The CDR3 has 15 amino acids. Here the CDR3 reads CASSVGSSGANVLTF. CDR3 coding DNA: TGTGCCAGCAGTGTGGGGAGCTCTGGGGCCAACGTCCTGACTTTC.

The gene calls are TRBV21-1 and TRBJ1-2; the D call in the table, TRBD1, was not verified against the DNA. TRBV21-1 is tagged as a pseudogene. The CDR3 length is 13 residues. The CDR3 DNA reads TGTGCCAGCTGGGGACAGATGAACTATGGCAACACCTTC. Translated: CASWGQMNYGNTF.

This clonotype appeared a few times. The chain employs TRBV5-5 and TRBJ1-2; no clear D gene. Looked up from germline, CDR1 is SGHKS and CDR2 is YYEKEE (reference sequence). V was cut by 2 bases and J by 0 bases, with 14 bases left in between. The CDR3 has 16 residues. The CDR3 bases are TGTGCCAGCAGCTTCTTAGGATACAGCCCTAACTATGGCTACACCTTC. It yields the protein CASSFLGYSPNYGYTF.

The V and J genes are TRBV7-9 and TRBJ2-5; TRBD2 matches at 9 bases. The CDR3 contains 13 residues. Germline lookup yields CDR1 SEHNR and CDR2 FQNEAQ (reference sequence). With 5 bases clipped from V and 5 bases from J, the junction kept 3 bases outside the gene matches. The CDR3 nucleotides read TGTGCCAGCAGCCCCGGGACTAGCGAGACCCAGTACTTC. Its protein is CASSPGTSETQYF.

This clonotype was seen a handful of times. The chain couples TRBV24-1 to TRBJ2-5, with D unclear. V lost 1 base and J 1 base, leaving 9 bases between the germline ends. The CDR3 loop spans 15 amino acids. Per germline, CDR1 KGHDR and CDR2 SFDVKD. The CDR3 sequence: CATSDFHGAQETQYF. The DNA of the CDR3 is TGTGCCACCAGTGATTTCCACGGTGCCCAAGAGACCCAGTACTTC.

The sample holds a few counts of this clonotype. This rearrangement joins TRBV7-6 to TRBJ2-3, with TRBD2 matching over 11 bases. CDR3 length equals 13 residues. V trimming: 5 bases; J trimming: 8 bases; junction bases outside the gene matches: 3. Per the germline V gene, CDR1 is SGHVS and CDR2 is FNYEAQ. The CDR3 DNA follows: TGTGCCAGCAGCGGGACTAGCGGCTCTACGCAGTATTTT. The encoded protein is CASSGTSGSTQYF.

The chain is built from TRBV5-6 and TRBJ1-5, with D uncertain. Per the germline V gene, CDR1 is SGHDT and CDR2 is YYEEEE. The CDR3 spans 15 residues. V shed 4 bases and J shed 0 bases, with 11 bases lying between them. The CDR3 sequence: CASSMTINSNQPQHF. The CDR3 DNA follows: TGTGCCAGCAGCATGACAATAAATAGCAATCAGCCCCAGCATTTT.

The CDR3 DNA follows: TGTGCCAGCAGCTTGGAATCTTGGAGGGACAGGGCGGCCAAAAACATTCAGTACTTC. It codes for CASSLESWRDRAAKNIQYF. This chain joins TRBV5-4 and TRBJ2-4; 9 nucleotides line up with TRBD1. This CDR3 has 19 residues. Germline V CDR1 and CDR2: SGHNT, YYREEE (reference sequence). V shed 0 bases and J 1 base; nucleotides not matched to a gene: 11.

The sample holds a few counts of this clonotype. The chain carries TRBV11-1 and TRBJ2-3; D gene unclear. This CDR3 spans 15 amino acids. Between the trimmed V and J ends, which lost 5 bases and 2 bases, there was a span of 14 bases. Germline-derived CDR1 and CDR2 are SGHAT and FQDESV (reference sequence). The CDR3 coding sequence is TGTGCCAGCAGCCCAATTCCTCATACCACAGATACGCAGTATTTT. As protein: CASSPIPHTTDTQYF.

The chain carries TRBV28 and TRBJ1-5, with 9 bases aligning to TRBD1. Germline lookup yields CDR1 MDHEN and CDR2 SYDVKM. The CDR3 length is 16 residues. V dropped 2 bases and J dropped 2; count of bases not matched to a gene: 4. In DNA form, the CDR3 reads TGTGCCAGCAGTTTAAGGACAGGGGCCGGCAATCAGCCCCAGCATTTT. Encoded protein: CASSLRTGAGNQPQHF.

This clonotype was observed a few times. The chain carries TRBV6-5 and TRBJ1-1, with a tentative D call TRBD1 (6 bases). Germline CDR1 and CDR2: MNHEY and SVGAGI. The length of the CDR3 is 17 residues. With 0 bases removed from V and 4 bases from J, the gap between germline ends came to 18 bases. CDR3 coding DNA: TGTGCCAGCAGTTACTCCTACGGACAGTTTGAGGGCACTGAAGCTTTCTTT. Its protein is CASSYSYGQFEGTEAFF.

In its sample, this clonotype was seen a few times. The CDR3 spells CASSQGGANSNQPQHF. CDR3 coding DNA: TGTGCCAGCTCACAGGGAGGGGCCAATAGCAATCAGCCCCAGCATTTT. J is TRBJ1-5 and V is TRBV18; D may be TRBD1 (5 bases). The CDR3 extends over 16 amino acids. Germline-derived CDR1 and CDR2 are KGHSH and LQKENI. With 4 bases removed from V and 0 bases from J, the gap between germline ends came to 13 bases.

The chain couples TRBV12-3 or TRBV12-4 to TRBJ1-5; a weak D match, TRBD1 (5 bases). The CDR3 runs to 16 residues. V shed 4 bases and J shed 0 bases, with 13 bases lying between them. This chain's CDR3 is CASSWTPGGSNQPQHF. CDR3 sequence (DNA): TGTGCCAGCAGTTGGACCCCGGGGGGTAGCAATCAGCCCCAGCATTTT.

This clonotype has only a few counts. The V and J genes are TRBV6-2 or TRBV6-3 and TRBJ1-2; D gene unclear. Germline V gene sequence: CDR1 MNHEY, CDR2 SVGEGT. Trimming pared 2 bases from V and 2 bases from J, leaving 6 bases between. This CDR3 spans 13 amino acids. The DNA of the CDR3 is TGTGCCAGCAGTTACCTACAGAACTATGGCTACACCTTC. Its protein product is CASSYLQNYGYTF.

This clonotype was recorded a few times. The rearrangement uses TRBV7-2 and TRBJ1-1, with D perhaps TRBD1 (5 bases). Germline V gene lookup returns CDR1 SGHTA and CDR2 FQGNSA. The CDR3 consists of 17 residues. With 5 bases removed from V and 10 bases from J, the gap between germline ends came to 29 bases. The DNA of the CDR3 is TGTGCCAGCAGCCCCTCAGGGTCCGGGGCCGCCCTATCTGGAGCTTTCTTT. Translating gives CASSPSGSGAALSGAFF.

This clonotype was seen at least ten times. The chain recombines TRBV10-3 with TRBJ2-1; 9 bases line up with TRBD2. The CDR3 runs to 14 residues. The trim removed 11 bases at V and 13 bases at J, leaving 18 bases unmatched. Germline V gene sequence: CDR1 ENHRY, CDR2 SYGVKD. The DNA of the CDR3 is TGTGCCCTAAGTTCGGCGGGGGGGCCCGCCCCACAGTTCTTC. It codes for CALSSAGGPAPQFF.

The rearrangement links TRBV28 to TRBJ2-4; TRBD1 aligns across 7 bases. The CDR3 has 14 residues. Germline V lookup: CDR1 MDHEN, CDR2 SYDVKM. V lost 5 bases to trimming and J lost 6 bases; unmatched junction nucleotides: 7. The DNA of the CDR3 is TGTGCCAGCAGTCCCATGACAGGGAGAAACATTCAGTACTTC. Its translation: CASSPMTGRNIQYF.

Only a few counts were recorded for this clonotype. The chain links TRBV6-2 or TRBV6-3 to TRBJ1-5; the match to TRBD1 covers 12 bases. This CDR3 is 16 amino acids long. Trimming at V came to 6 bases and at J to 7 bases, leaving 10 bases not matched to a gene. Germline V lookup: CDR1 MNHEY, CDR2 SVGEGT. The chain's CDR3 is CASRLDPGTGGQPQHF. CDR3 DNA: TGTGCCAGCAGGCTAGATCCCGGGACAGGGGGCCAGCCCCAGCATTTT.

The chain combines TRBV6-1 with TRBJ2-7; no clear D. CDR3 length: 13 residues. V was shortened by 7 bases and J by 1 base, with 11 bases between the two germline ends. Germline V gene data show CDR1 as MNHNS and CDR2 as SASEGT. As DNA, the CDR3 is TGTGCCAGCACGGATCCCATTTCCTACGAGCAGTACTTC. Its translation: CASTDPISYEQYF.

In its sample, this clonotype was seen a few times. This rearrangement joins TRBV10-3 to TRBJ1-1; no definite D call. In germline, CDR1 is ENHRY, CDR2 SYGVKD. The CDR3 length is 16 residues. V lost 0 bases to trimming and J lost 4 bases, with 15 bases between them. The CDR3 coding sequence is TGTGCCATCAGTGAGTCGCCAGGTAGGTTCGGCACTGAAGCTTTCTTT. This encodes CAISESPGRFGTEAFF.